The present entry profiles one T cell receptor beta chain with its context. The antigen is not known. The data were obtained in a study of memory CD8 T cells in hepatitis C reinfection. Study-level findings and limits: With 4 to 6 donors, public clonotype conclusions could not be definitive.

As to time point: late/post reinfection, 12 to 24 weeks after detection. No in vitro expansion preceded TCR sequencing of the sorted cells. The protocol was immunoSEQ multiplex PCR, while the TCRdb copy is restricted to in-frame clones and leaves out a portion. The sample lists 46,000 or so clones, roughly nine tenths occurring once. This sequence was found in a man between 18 and 35 years old with hepatitis C virus infection. Sequences were obtained from naive CD8+ T cells sorted from blood.

CDR3 protein: CASSYGGTGFNEQFF. CDR3 DNA sequence: TGTGCCAGCAGTTACGGAGGGACAGGGTTCAATGAGCAGTTCTTC. This chain connects TRBV6-6 to TRBJ2-1; 9 nucleotides align to TRBD1. The V gene's germline CDR1 is MNHNY and CDR2 SVGAGI (reference sequence). Losses at the gene ends were 2 bases for V and 6 bases for J; bases not matched to a gene: 5. CDR3 size: 15 residues.